This T cell receptor (beta chain) stems from a study of type 1 regulatory T cells. Notes on the study in general: Compared with non-type 1 regulatory T cells, type 1 regulatory T cells showed a more restricted TCR repertoire.

In TCRdb, the reads were re-called with MiXCR into one record per CDR3 protein. The data show 70,000 or so distinct CDR3 sequences, about a fifth seen once. A word on this clonotype: Its antigen is undetermined.

V lost 5 bases, J lost 4 bases, and 4 bases stayed unmatched. Germline V gene lookup returns CDR1 MNHNY and CDR2 SVGAGI (reference sequence). This CDR3 has 13 residues. The chain carries TRBV6-6 and TRBJ1-2; 7 nucleotides align to TRBD1. The sequenced material came from cultured type 1 regulatory T (Tr1) cells, either the whole culture or a sorted fraction (not recorded which). The receptor was derived from a human donor in good health. As DNA, the CDR3 is TGTGCCAGCAGTCCACAGGGGCCCTATGGCTACACCTTC. Its translation is CASSPQGPYGYTF.